This entry concerns a single T cell receptor (beta chain). Its antigen is unknown. Survey-level TCR-beta sequencing used DNA from CEF-cultured naive and memory CD4+ T cells. Assay used: immunoSEQ multiplex PCR; TCRdb lists only in-frame clones, some missing. The sample includes around 41,000 clones, approximately 80% of them seen just once. CDR1 MDHEN and CDR2 SYDVKM come from the germline V gene. Trimming shortened V by 6 bases and J by 2 bases, and 13 bases separated the two germline ends. CDR3 length equals 14 residues. These data are taken from a study of CD4 T cells in relation to SARS-CoV-2 and coronaviruses. Study overall: Median patient age was approximately 38 years, spanning 21 to 72 years.

For approximately 10 days, around 91,000 sorted CD4+ cells grew with T cell-depleted PBMCs and CEF. The rearrangement links TRBV28 to TRBJ2-5; no firm D call. The sequenced sample consisted of naive CD4+ T cells from PBMCs, cultured in vitro. Subset reported: naive CD4+ T cells isolated by negative enrichment. This receptor was identified in an adult with COVID-19. CDR3 bases: TGTGCCAGCAGAATTTCGCCCGGACAAGAGACCCAGTACTTC. It encodes CASRISPGQETQYF. Full variable domain (missing parts from reference TRBV28 and TRBJ2-5): DVKVTQSSRYLVKRTGEKVFLECVQDMDHENMFWYRQDPGLGLRLIYFSYDVKMKEKGDIPEGYSVSREKKERFSLILESASTNQTSMYLCASRISPGQETQYFGPGTRLLVL.